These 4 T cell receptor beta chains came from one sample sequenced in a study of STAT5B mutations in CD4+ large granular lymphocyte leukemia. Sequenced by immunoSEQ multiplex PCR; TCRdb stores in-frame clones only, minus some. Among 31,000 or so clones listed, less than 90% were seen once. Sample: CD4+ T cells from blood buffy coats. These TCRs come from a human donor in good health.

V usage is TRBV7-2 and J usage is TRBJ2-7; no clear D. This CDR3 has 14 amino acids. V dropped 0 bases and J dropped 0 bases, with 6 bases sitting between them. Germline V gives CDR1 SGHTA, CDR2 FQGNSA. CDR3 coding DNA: TGTGCCAGCAGCTTAGCGGCTAGCTCCTACGAGCAGTACTTC. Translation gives CASSLAASSYEQYF.

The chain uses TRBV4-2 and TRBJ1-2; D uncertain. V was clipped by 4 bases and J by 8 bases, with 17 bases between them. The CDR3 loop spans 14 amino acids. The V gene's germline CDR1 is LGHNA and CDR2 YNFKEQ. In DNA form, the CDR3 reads TGTGCCAGCAGCCCACCCGGGCGACTCGGGGGCTACACCTTC. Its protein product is CASSPPGRLGGYTF.

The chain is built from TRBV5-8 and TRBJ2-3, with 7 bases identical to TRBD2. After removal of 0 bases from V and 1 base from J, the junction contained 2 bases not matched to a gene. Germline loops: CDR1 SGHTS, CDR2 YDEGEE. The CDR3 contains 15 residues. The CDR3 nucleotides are TGTGCCAGCAGCTTGGAGCTAGCGGGCACAGATACGCAGTATTTT. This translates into CASSLELAGTDTQYF.

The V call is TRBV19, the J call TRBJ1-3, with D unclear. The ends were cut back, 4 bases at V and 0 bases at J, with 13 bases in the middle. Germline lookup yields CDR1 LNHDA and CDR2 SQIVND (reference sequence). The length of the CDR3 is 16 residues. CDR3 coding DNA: TGTGCCAGTAGTAAGCTCCTCCGCCCCTCTGGAAACACCATATATTTT. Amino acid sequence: CASSKLLRPSGNTIYF.